This TCR beta chain was retrieved from a study of T cells in Graves' hyperthyroidism and ophthalmopathy. The TCR beta CDR3 regions underwent amplification using RNA transcripts as the source. Carried out on the TCR CDR3, a first-round RT-PCR used the HTBI primer set. TCRdb re-derived calls from the multiplex PCR reads in MiXCR, one entry per CDR3 protein. The data contain 450,000 to 500,000 distinct CDR3 sequences, approximately 23% of them singletons. Study results and caveats: Among thyroid clonotypes expanded above 0.001, most also appeared in blood. A median around 6 months before onset, the model predicted ophthalmopathy.

Trimming left V 3 bases short and J 2 bases short, with 7 bases between. Looked up from germline, CDR1 is LNHNV and CDR2 is YYDKDF (reference sequence). The CDR3 spans 13 residues. Fresh peripheral blood, 9.5 to 10 ml of it, supplied the PBMCs. This clonotype was recorded many times. Its target is not known. Sequences were obtained from blood. The rearrangement joins TRBV15 to TRBJ2-5; D is possibly TRBD1 (5 bases). The source of this sequence is a woman aged 70-85 years with Graves' ophthalmopathy. The CDR3 sequence is CATSRGPQETQYF. For the CDR3, the DNA is TGTGCCACCAGCAGGGGGCCTCAAGAGACCCAGTACTTC. The variable domain in full, completed from reference TRBV15 and TRBJ2-5, reads DAMVIQNPRYQVTQFGKPVTLSCSQTLNHNVMYWYQQKSSQAPKLLFHYYDKDFNNEADTPDNFQSRRPNTSFCFLDIRSPGLGDTAMYLCATSRGPQETQYFGPGTRLLVL.